What follows are 30 T cell receptor beta chains derived from one specimen sequenced in a study of T-cell reconstitution after alpha-beta-depleted transplantation in children. The TCRbeta library was prepared with unique molecular identifiers. TCRdb fed the PCR reads into MiXCR, producing one record per CDR3 protein. The profile shows around 700,000 distinct CDR3 sequences, over 10% of them singletons. The sample was PBMCs, taken before TCRalphabeta/CD19-depleted stem cell transplant. These receptors were collected from a girl under 10 years old with congenital amegakaryocytic thrombocytopenia, due to receive a stem cell transplant.

This clonotype was recorded at least ten times. This rearrangement joins TRBV20-1 to TRBJ2-2, with D unresolved. This CDR3 region has 13 residues. The V end was cut by 3 bases, the J end by 6 bases, with 11 bases between. Per the germline V gene, CDR1 is DFQATT and CDR2 is SNEGSKA (reference sequence). Here the CDR3 DNA reads TGCAGTGCTAGCCCCTATGGATCCGGGGAGCTGTTTTTT. It codes for CSASPYGSGELFF.

This clonotype was observed at least ten times. This rearrangement joins TRBV10-3 to TRBJ1-5, with D possibly matching TRBD1 (5 bases). V was cut by 8 bases and J by 0 bases, with 11 bases left in between. The CDR3 runs 14 residues. The germline V gene encodes CDR1 ENHRY and CDR2 SYGVKD. DNA of the CDR3: TGTGCCATCTCGGACATTAATAGCAATCAGCCCCAGCATTTT. Translated: CAISDINSNQPQHF.

In its sample, this clonotype was seen a few times. The chain combines TRBV19 with TRBJ2-2; maybe TRBD2 (5 bases). V was trimmed by 8 bases and J by 4 bases, leaving 23 bases between them. In germline, CDR1 is LNHDA, CDR2 SQIVND (reference sequence). This CDR3 is 17 amino acids long. Here the CDR3 reads CASQPLAGLRSTGELFF. CDR3 in DNA: TGTGCCAGTCAGCCCCTAGCTGGGTTGAGAAGCACCGGGGAGCTGTTTTTT.

This clonotype was counted a few times. The chain employs TRBV5-1 and TRBJ2-3; D may correspond to TRBD1 or TRBD2 (6 bases each). The CDR3 loop spans 17 amino acids. The V end lost 1 base, the J end lost 4 bases, and 19 bases lay between the germline ends. Germline CDR1 reads SGHRS; CDR2 reads YFSETQ. CDR3 sequence reads: CASSLRQPGGGPDTQYF. The CDR3 DNA reads TGCGCCAGCAGCTTGCGGCAACCCGGGGGCGGCCCAGATACGCAGTATTTT. Supplemented by reference TRBV5-1 and TRBJ2-3, the full variable domain reads KAGVTQTPRYLIKTRGQQVTLSCSPISGHRSVSWYQQTPGQGLQFLFEYFSETQRNKGNFPGRFSGRQFSNSRSEMNVSTLELGDSALYLCASSLRQPGGGPDTQYFGPGTRLTVL.

The CDR3 is CASSLGGSSYNSPLHF. DNA for the CDR3: TGCGCCAGCAGCTTGGGGGGGAGCTCCTATAATTCACCCCTCCACTTT. This rearrangement joins TRBV5-1 to TRBJ1-6; D perhaps matches TRBD1 (5 bases). CDR3 length equals 16 residues. In germline, CDR1 is SGHRS, CDR2 YFSETQ. V lost 0 bases and J 0 bases, leaving 7 bases between the germline ends.

This clonotype was seen ten or more times. This rearrangement joins TRBV29-1 to TRBJ1-4; 10 nucleotides line up with TRBD1. V lost 6 bases and J lost 8; bases outside the gene matches: 12. This CDR3 is built from 15 residues. Germline V lookup: CDR1 SQVTM, CDR2 ANQGSEA. The CDR3 nucleotides are TGCAGCGTCCGGGACAGGGGCCCAAGGGACGAAAAACTGTTTTTT. Translating gives CSVRDRGPRDEKLFF.

This clonotype was recorded at least ten times. CDR3 residues: CASSFGGPSYEQYF. CDR3 nucleotide sequence: TGTGCCAGCAGCTTCGGCGGGCCCTCCTACGAGCAGTACTTC. The chain recombines TRBV7-3 with TRBJ2-7; possibly TRBD2 for D (5 bases). CDR3 size: 14 residues. CDR1 and CDR2 (germline): SGHTA, FQGTGA. Trimming shortened V by 3 bases and J by 0 bases, and 9 bases separated the two germline ends.

This clonotype has ten or more counts. The rearrangement uses TRBV7-2 and TRBJ2-5; D could derive from TRBD1 or TRBD2 (5 bases each). V was shortened by 7 bases and J by 2 bases, with 11 bases between the two germline ends. From germline, CDR1 is SGHTA and CDR2 FQGNSA. CDR3 size: 13 residues. The CDR3 coding sequence is TGTGCCAGCATTAAGGGGAGACAAGAGACCCAGTACTTC. It translates to CASIKGRQETQYF.

This clonotype showed up many times. The chain uses TRBV5-1 and TRBJ2-2, with TRBD2 matching 11 bases. Germline trimming cut 3 bases from V and 5 bases from J; bases unmatched to any gene: 6. Germline V gene lookup returns CDR1 SGHRS and CDR2 YFSETQ. The CDR3 runs to 16 residues. The CDR3 region is CASSWFGTSGTGELFF. DNA for the CDR3: TGCGCCAGCAGCTGGTTCGGGACTAGCGGAACCGGGGAGCTGTTTTTT. Based on the CDR3 plus reference TRBV5-1 and TRBJ2-2, the full variable domain is KAGVTQTPRYLIKTRGQQVTLSCSPISGHRSVSWYQQTPGQGLQFLFEYFSETQRNKGNFPGRFSGRQFSNSRSEMNVSTLELGDSALYLCASSWFGTSGTGELFFGEGSRLTVL.

This clonotype occurred a few times. The genes are TRBV5-6 and TRBJ2-1; 11 positions match TRBD2. Germline trimming cut 4 bases from V and 5 bases from J; bases unmatched to any gene: 8. The CDR3 runs to 16 residues. Germline values: CDR1 SGHDT, CDR2 YYEEEE. CDR3 protein: CASSGDSGRANNEQFF. CDR3 in DNA: TGTGCCAGCAGCGGGGATAGCGGGAGGGCCAACAATGAGCAGTTCTTC.

The V and J genes are TRBV15 and TRBJ2-7, with D perhaps TRBD1 (5 bases). The CDR3 has 15 residues. CDR1 LNHNV and CDR2 YYDKDF come from the germline V gene (reference sequence). The V and J ends lost 0 bases and 0 bases respectively, with 9 bases between them. The DNA for the CDR3 is TGTGCCACCAGCAGAGATGTGACAGTCTCCTACGAGCAGTACTTC. Translation: CATSRDVTVSYEQYF.

This clonotype was counted many times. This chain joins TRBV7-9 and TRBJ2-3, with D perhaps being TRBD1 or TRBD2 (5 bases each). From germline, CDR1 is SEHNR and CDR2 FQNEAQ (reference sequence). The V gene lost 8 bases and the J gene lost 1 base, with 22 bases spanning the gap. The CDR3 length is 17 residues. The CDR3 DNA follows: TGTGCCAGCCATCCGGGACGATCCATGCGGCGCACAGATACGCAGTATTTT. Protein product: CASHPGRSMRRTDTQYF.

The table lists this clonotype with many counts. This chain joins TRBV5-1 and TRBJ2-3, with a weak D call TRBD2 (6 bases). This CDR3 has 11 amino acids. V was trimmed by 6 bases and J by 6 bases, leaving 8 bases between them. The V gene's germline CDR1 is SGHRS and CDR2 YFSETQ. As DNA, the CDR3 is TGCGCCAGCACTGGGGGGGATACGCAGTATTTT. Its protein is CASTGGDTQYF.

Many counts were recorded for this clonotype. The chain combines TRBV5-6 with TRBJ1-2, with 8 positions matching TRBD1. This CDR3 spans 13 amino acids. The V gene's germline CDR1 is SGHDT and CDR2 YYEEEE. The V and J ends lost 4 bases and 7 bases, in that order; junction bases with no gene match: 6. CDR3 loop: CASSRRQGSGYTF. CDR3 in DNA: TGTGCCAGCAGCCGACGACAGGGGTCTGGCTACACCTTC. Variable domain in full (rest from reference TRBV5-6 and TRBJ1-2): DAGVTQSPTHLIKTRGQQVTLRCSPKSGHDTVSWYQQALGQGPQFIFQYYEEEERQRGNFPDRFSGHQFPNYSSELNVNALLLGDSALYLCASSRRQGSGYTFGSGTRLTVV.

The sample holds a few counts of this clonotype. This chain joins TRBV6-5 and TRBJ1-5, with TRBD1 as a possible D gene (6 bases). CDR1 is MNHEY, CDR2 SVGAGI, per germline. The CDR3 length is 17 residues. V gave up 0 bases and J gave up 2 bases, with 14 bases separating them. CDR3 in amino acids: CASSYSYTGGGNQPQHF. The CDR3 DNA is TGTGCCAGCAGTTACTCGTATACGGGGGGCGGCAATCAGCCCCAGCATTTT.

This clonotype showed up just a few times. The genes are TRBV11-2 and TRBJ2-7; TRBD2 aligns across 14 bases. The CDR3 consists of 14 residues. Germline V gene data show CDR1 as SGHAT and CDR2 as FQNNGV. Germline trimming cut 5 bases from V and 8 bases from J; bases unmatched to any gene: 5. The CDR3 DNA reads TGTGCCAGCAGCCCGACTAGCGGGAGGGCCCAGCAGTACTTC. It translates to CASSPTSGRAQQYF. Full variable domain (remainder filled in from reference TRBV11-2 and TRBJ2-7): EAGVAQSPRYKIIEKRQSVAFWCNPISGHATLYWYQQILGQGPKLLIQFQNNGVVDDSQLPKDRFSAERLKGVDSTLKIQPAKLEDSAVYLCASSPTSGRAQQYFGPGTRLTVT.

The chain combines TRBV5-1 with TRBJ2-5; D may be TRBD2 (6 bases). Looked up from germline, CDR1 is SGHRS and CDR2 is YFSETQ. Trimming cost V 0 bases and J 6 bases, with 15 bases left between them. This CDR3 spans 15 amino acids. CDR3 sequence reads: CASSLAGSGVKTQYF. The CDR3 DNA reads as TGCGCCAGCAGCTTGGCCGGGAGTGGTGTGAAGACCCAGTACTTC.

The chain joins TRBV7-3 to TRBJ2-2; D may be TRBD2 (5 bases). The CDR3 consists of 15 residues. The V end was cut by 1 base, the J end by 7 bases, with 13 bases between. Germline V gene data show CDR1 as SGHTA and CDR2 as FQGTGA. The CDR3 protein is CASSLNSAGDGELFF. CDR3 in DNA: TGTGCCAGCAGCTTAAACAGCGCGGGCGACGGGGAGCTGTTTTTT. Full variable domain (missing parts from reference TRBV7-3 and TRBJ2-2): GAGVSQTPSNKVTEKGKYVELRCDPISGHTALYWYRQSLGQGPEFLIYFQGTGAADDSGLPNDRFFAVRPEGSVSTLKIQRTERGDSAVYLCASSLNSAGDGELFFGEGSRLTVL.

This chain uses TRBV12-3 or TRBV12-4 with TRBJ2-5, with 11 nucleotides matching TRBD2. Losses at the gene ends were 3 bases for V and 4 bases for J; bases not matched to a gene: 4. The CDR3 has 15 residues. The CDR3 nucleotides are TGTGCCAGCAGTTTGACTAGCGGGAATGGAGAGACCCAGTACTTC. This gives the protein CASSLTSGNGETQYF.

The sample holds many counts of this clonotype. The V and J genes are TRBV29-1 and TRBJ2-1, with D tentatively TRBD2 (6 bases). The V end lost 2 bases, the J end lost 5 bases, and 19 bases lay between the germline ends. CDR1 is SQVTM, CDR2 ANQGSEA, per germline. The CDR3 length is 16 residues. CDR3 DNA sequence: TGCAGCGTTGAATCCCTAGCGAAACTATGGGACAATGAGCAGTTCTTC. It yields the protein CSVESLAKLWDNEQFF.

A note on this clonotype: A much larger clone lies a single base off, so this may be a read error. This chain links TRBV5-1 with TRBJ2-1, with 10 bases matching TRBD2. CDR1 and CDR2 (germline): SGHRS, YFSETQ. The ends lost 5 bases at V and 7 bases at J; junction bases unmatched: 6. The CDR3 is 14 amino acids. Here the CDR3 DNA reads TGCGCCAGCAGACTAGCGGGAACGAATAATGAGCAGTTCTTC. It encodes CASRLAGTNNEQFF.

The DNA for the CDR3 is TGTGCCACCAGCGGAAGGACAGGAGCGCAGCCCCAGCATTTT. This codes for CATSGRTGAQPQHF. The chain uses TRBV15 and TRBJ1-5, with TRBD1 matching 7 bases. Germline lookup yields CDR1 LNHNV and CDR2 YYDKDF (reference sequence). The CDR3 is made up of 14 amino acids. Germline trimming cut 5 bases from V and 7 bases from J; bases unmatched to any gene: 8. Together with reference TRBV15 and TRBJ1-5, the CDR3 gives the full variable domain: DAMVIQNPRYQVTQFGKPVTLSCSQTLNHNVMYWYQQKSSQAPKLLFHYYDKDFNNEADTPDNFQSRRPNTSFCFLDIRSPGLGDTAMYLCATSGRTGAQPQHFGDGTRLSIL.

This clonotype showed up many times. The chain couples TRBV10-2 to TRBJ2-1, with unresolved D. Trimming took 9 bases from V and 5 from J, leaving 23 bases between them. Per the germline V gene, CDR1 is WSHSY and CDR2 is SAAADI. This CDR3 spans 16 amino acids. CDR3 nucleotide sequence: TGCGCCAGTCTAGGCCTTGCGACTGCACCGAACAATGAGCAGTTCTTC. Translating it yields CASLGLATAPNNEQFF.

Concerning this clonotype itself: A much larger clone sits a single nucleotide away, making a read error possible. The chain is built from TRBV5-1 and TRBJ2-7; TRBD2 agrees at 7 bases. The CDR3 has 15 residues. Germline V gene data show CDR1 as SGHRS and CDR2 as YFSETQ. The CDR3 nucleotides are TGCGCCAGCAGCTTGGCGTCTAGCGGCTCCTACGAGCAGCACTTC. It yields the protein CASSLASSGSYEQHF.

This clonotype was observed a handful of times. The chain has TRBV15 and TRBJ2-1; no clear D gene. The V and J ends lost 1 base and 6 bases respectively, with 10 bases between them. This CDR3 is 14 amino acids long. CDR1 is LNHNV and CDR2 is YYDKDF in the germline V gene (reference sequence). Here the CDR3 reads CATSRAGAFNEQFF. The CDR3 DNA sequence: TGTGCCACCAGCAGAGCCGGTGCATTCAATGAGCAGTTCTTC.

This clonotype was recorded many times. The rearrangement joins TRBV12-3 or TRBV12-4 to TRBJ2-3; D is uncertain. The CDR3 has 10 amino acids. V was shortened by 8 bases and J by 4 bases, with 4 bases between the two germline ends. CDR3 sequence: CASGADTQYF. The CDR3 nucleotides read TGTGCCAGCGGGGCAGATACGCAGTATTTT.

This clonotype was detected ten times or more. This sequence joins TRBV10-3 and TRBJ2-1, with 14 bases fitting TRBD2. Looked up from germline, CDR1 is ENHRY and CDR2 is SYGVKD. Unmatched junction bases numbered 8, after V lost 7 bases and J lost 9 bases. The CDR3 sequence is 15 residues long. The CDR3 DNA follows: TGTGCCATCAAGAAGACTAGCGGGAGGGCCTCTGAGCAGTTCTTC. It specifies CAIKKTSGRASEQFF.

The sample holds many counts of this clonotype. The chain recombines TRBV6-6 with TRBJ2-1; 7 nucleotides line up with TRBD1. The CDR3 is made up of 13 amino acids. With 8 bases clipped from V and 4 bases from J, the junction kept 5 bases outside the gene matches. CDR1 is MNHNY, CDR2 SVGAGI, per germline (reference sequence). This CDR3 reads CASREQGYNEQFF. CDR3 nucleotide sequence: TGTGCCAGCCGCGAACAGGGGTACAATGAGCAGTTCTTC.

This clonotype has a count of ten or more. The chain combines TRBV6-6 with TRBJ1-2; no reliable D call. The CDR3 spans 10 residues. V lost 6 bases and J lost 13, with 12 bases in between. Germline assignment: CDR1 MNHNY and CDR2 SVGAGI (reference sequence). The CDR3 reads CASRNKGFTF. The CDR3 DNA reads TGTGCCAGCAGAAACAAAGGGTTCACCTTC.

Note on this clonotype: A single base separates this from a much larger clone, so it may be a read error. This chain uses TRBV9 with TRBJ1-5, with unresolved D. The germline V gene encodes CDR1 SGDLS and CDR2 YYNGEE. The CDR3 has 13 amino acids. The CDR3 loop reads CPSSVGGGQPQHF. The CDR3 DNA sequence: TGTCCCAGCAGCGTAGGAGGAGGTCAGCCCCAGCATTTT.